The next 5 T cell receptor beta chains were all read from a single sample in a study of glioma-infiltrating T cells after dendritic cell vaccination. TCRdb keeps only in-frame clones here, not all; method: immunoSEQ multiplex PCR. Of roughly 70,000 clones listed, roughly 80% are singletons. Sequencing used blood, obtained before dendritic cell vaccination. The origin of the receptors is a human donor with glioblastoma.

This chain links TRBV6-5 with TRBJ1-2; D unclear. Trimming left V 5 bases short and J 7 bases short, with 14 bases between. The length of the CDR3 is 13 residues. Germline CDR1 is MNHEY and CDR2 is SVGAGI. Written as DNA, the CDR3 is TGTGCCAGCAGTGCCCCCGGGGTTGGTGGCTACACCTTC. This gives the protein CASSAPGVGGYTF.

The genes are TRBV5-4 and TRBJ1-6; 9 bases agree with TRBD1. J was trimmed by 7 bases and V by 0 bases; bases with no gene match: 5. The germline gives CDR1 SGHNT, CDR2 YYREEE (reference sequence). The CDR3 spans 16 residues. The CDR3 DNA follows: TGTGCCAGCAGCTTGGCAGAGACAGGGGGAAATTCACCCCTCCACTTT. The encoded protein is CASSLAETGGNSPLHF.

The CDR3 sequence is CASYPGANTEAFF. The CDR3 DNA reads TGTGCCAGTTACCCAGGCGCAAACACTGAAGCTTTCTTT. This rearrangement joins TRBV7-9 to TRBJ1-1; D unresolved. Per germline, CDR1 SEHNR and CDR2 FQNEAQ (reference sequence). CDR3 size: 13 residues. Between the trimmed V and J ends, which lost 9 bases and 2 bases, there was a span of 13 bases. The full variable domain, with the rest looked up from reference TRBV7-9 and TRBJ1-1, is DTGVSQNPRHKITKRGQNVTFRCDPISEHNRLYWYRQTLGQGPEFLTYFQNEAQLEKSRLLSDRFSAERPKGSFSTLEIQRTEQGDSAMYLCASYPGANTEAFFGQGTRLTVV.

The rearrangement links TRBV5-1 to TRBJ2-3, with 8 bases lining up with TRBD1. J lost 3 bases, V lost 4 bases, and 10 bases had no gene match. From germline, CDR1 is SGHRS and CDR2 YFSETQ. There are 16 residues in the CDR3. Written as DNA, the CDR3 is TGCGCCAGCAGCGTGCAGACAGGGGAGGTGACAGATACGCAGTATTTT. It translates to CASSVQTGEVTDTQYF.

J is TRBJ2-7 and V is TRBV21-1; the D call TRBD1 from the table was never checked on the DNA. TRBV21-1 is described as a pseudogene. There are 16 residues in the CDR3. CDR3 sequence reads: CASSKDLGGSSYEQYV. The CDR3 coding sequence is TGTGCCAGCAGCAAAGATTTAGGGGGTAGCTCCTACGAGCAGTACGTC.